These 16 T cell receptor beta chains originate from one sample sequenced in a study of blood T cells in healthy people across ages. The use of a sample-barcoded 5' primer and a J-beta primer mix characterized a second PCR of roughly 7 to 12 cycles. Using its own MiXCR run on the 5' RACE reads, TCRdb lists one record per CDR3 protein. The sample includes 1 million or so distinct CDR3 sequences, under 55% seen only once; the top ten take 15% to 20%. Specimen: blood. The receptors shown here come from a woman between 55 and 75 years old in good health.

This clonotype was detected once. The chain joins TRBV20-1 to TRBJ2-1; TRBD2 matches 13 bases. The length of the CDR3 is 15 residues. V shed 3 bases and J 8 bases; nucleotides not matched to a gene: 7. Germline CDR1 reads DFQATT; CDR2 reads SNEGSKA (reference sequence). The CDR3 sequence: CSASALAGGPYEQFF. As DNA, the CDR3 is TGCAGTGCTAGTGCACTAGCGGGAGGGCCCTATGAGCAGTTCTTC.

Regarding this clonotype: Given a much more abundant clone one base away, this may be a read error. CDR3 DNA sequence: TGTGCCAGCAGTGCGTCACAGGCAGGAGTCTCTGGGGCCAACGTCCTGACTTTC. It translates to CASSASQAGVSGANVLTF. The V gene is TRBV25-1, the J gene TRBJ2-6; D may be TRBD1 (5 bases). Germline V gene data show CDR1 as MGHDK and CDR2 as SYGVNS. V was shortened by 4 bases and J by 0 bases, with 16 bases between the two germline ends. The CDR3 runs 18 residues. The full variable domain, completed using reference TRBV25-1 and TRBJ2-6, is EADIYQTPRYLVIGTGKKITLECSQTMGHDKMYWYQQDPGMELHLIHYSYGVNSTEKGDLSSESTVSRIRTEHFPLTLESARPSHTSQYLCASSASQAGVSGANVLTFGAGSRLTVL.

As to this clonotype: A clone one base away is much larger, so this may be a read error. The V and J genes are TRBV14 and TRBJ2-7; 11 bases line up with TRBD2. V lost 6 bases and J lost 0; bases outside the gene matches: 4. The CDR3 is 15 residues long. Germline loops: CDR1 SGHDN, CDR2 FVKESK. In DNA form, the CDR3 reads TGTGCCAGCAGGTCCGGGACTAGCGGCTCCTACGAGCAGTACTTC. This codes for CASRSGTSGSYEQYF.

This chain links TRBV6-5 with TRBJ1-2; 10 nucleotides match TRBD1. The CDR3 has 15 residues. Germline V gene sequence: CDR1 MNHEY, CDR2 SVGAGI. Unmatched junction bases numbered 6, after V lost 6 bases and J lost 2 bases. CDR3 sequence: CASRDRGDGNYGYTF. For the CDR3, the DNA is TGTGCCAGCAGGGACAGGGGGGACGGAAACTATGGCTACACCTTC.

The V call is TRBV6-5, the J call TRBJ2-2; D is ambiguous. The CDR3 consists of 15 residues. Trimming pared 4 bases from V and 4 bases from J, leaving 13 bases between. Germline-derived CDR1 and CDR2 are MNHEY and SVGAGI. The CDR3 loop is CASSFRVMSTGELFF. The CDR3 nucleotides read TGTGCCAGCAGTTTCCGGGTAATGAGCACCGGGGAGCTGTTTTTT.

CDR3 coding DNA: TGCAGTGCTAGGGTAGCGGATTACCCGGATACGCAGTATTTT. Its translation: CSARVADYPDTQYF. This chain links TRBV20-1 with TRBJ2-3, with a tentative D call TRBD2 (6 bases). Trimming pared 3 bases from V and 6 bases from J, leaving 16 bases between. Germline V gene data show CDR1 as DFQATT and CDR2 as SNEGSKA (reference sequence). The CDR3 runs 14 residues.

A word on this clonotype: The junction departs from the called germline gene at one end, perhaps through a read error. This chain uses TRBV15 with TRBJ2-5; 9 nucleotides match TRBD1. Germline lookup yields CDR1 LNHNV and CDR2 YYDKDF (reference sequence). The CDR3 totals 15 residues. CDR3 loop: CVTSRVGTGQQTQYF. DNA for the CDR3: TGTGTCACCAGCAGAGTGGGGACAGGGCAACAGACCCAGTACTTC.

The chain has TRBV11-2 and TRBJ1-6; maybe TRBD1 (6 bases). The CDR3 has 14 amino acids. V was trimmed by 3 bases and J by 8 bases, leaving 11 bases between them. Germline assignment: CDR1 SGHAT and CDR2 FQNNGV. The CDR3 DNA reads as TGTGCCAGCAGCTTCCAGGAGGGGGATTCACCCCTCCACTTT. Translating it yields CASSFQEGDSPLHF.

In this sample, this clonotype turned up once. The V gene is TRBV15, the J gene TRBJ2-7; 7 nucleotides line up with TRBD2. Per germline, CDR1 LNHNV and CDR2 YYDKDF (reference sequence). The V segment lost 0 bases and the J segment 7 bases; nucleotides outside the gene matches: 21. The CDR3 contains 19 residues. The CDR3 here is CATSRDYRQSGMQYNEQYF. Written as DNA, the CDR3 is TGTGCCACCAGCAGAGATTACAGGCAGAGCGGGATGCAATACAATGAGCAGTACTTC. Full variable domain (outside the CDR3, taken from reference TRBV15 and TRBJ2-7): DAMVIQNPRYQVTQFGKPVTLSCSQTLNHNVMYWYQQKSSQAPKLLFHYYDKDFNNEADTPDNFQSRRPNTSFCFLDIRSPGLGDTAMYLCATSRDYRQSGMQYNEQYFGPGTRLTVT.

For this clonotype: At one boundary the junction diverges from the germline segment, which might be a read error. This chain links TRBV5-1 with TRBJ2-1; 9 nucleotides align to TRBD2. This CDR3 has 16 amino acids. Germline V CDR1 and CDR2: SGHRS, YFSETQ. This chain's CDR3 is CVSSLEGLASYNEQFF. CDR3 sequence (DNA): TGCGTCAGCAGCCTCGAGGGACTAGCATCCTACAATGAGCAGTTCTTC.

This clonotype was detected a few times. This chain joins TRBV20-1 and TRBJ2-3, with 15 bases aligning to TRBD2. Per germline, CDR1 DFQATT and CDR2 SNEGSKA (reference sequence). The J segment lost 2 bases and the V segment lost 3 bases, leaving 3 bases of the junction unmatched. The CDR3 is 16 residues long. The CDR3 loop is CSASGLAGGLTDTQYF. The CDR3 region has the DNA TGCAGTGCTAGCGGACTAGCGGGAGGGCTCACAGATACGCAGTATTTT.

The chain is built from TRBV6-5 and TRBJ2-7, with TRBD1 matching over 7 bases. In germline, CDR1 is MNHEY, CDR2 SVGAGI. This CDR3 has 15 residues. The trim removed 6 bases at V and 4 bases at J, leaving 12 bases unmatched. For the CDR3, the DNA is TGTGCCAGCAGCCCCAGACAGGGTGATACGTACGAGCAGTACTTC. Its translation: CASSPRQGDTYEQYF.

The chain couples TRBV15 to TRBJ2-5; 7 bases align to TRBD2. The CDR3 totals 16 residues. Unmatched junction bases numbered 19, after V lost 4 bases and J lost 11 bases. Germline CDR1 reads LNHNV; CDR2 reads YYDKDF (reference sequence). CDR3 loop: CATSTRSGGSWNEQYF. CDR3 DNA sequence: TGTGCCACCAGCACCCGAAGTGGCGGGAGTTGGAATGAGCAGTACTTC.

This clonotype has just a few counts. J is TRBJ2-1 and V is TRBV5-1; D possibly matches TRBD1 or TRBD2 (5 bases each). The CDR3 covers 14 residues. Germline V gene lookup returns CDR1 SGHRS and CDR2 YFSETQ. V dropped 4 bases and J dropped 4 bases, with 12 bases sitting between them. The CDR3: CASSPGAGYNEQFF. CDR3 DNA: TGCGCCAGCAGCCCCGGGGCTGGGTACAATGAGCAGTTCTTC.

The gene calls are TRBV10-3 and TRBJ2-7; 9 bases are shared with TRBD1. J was trimmed by 0 bases and V by 8 bases; bases with no gene match: 8. CDR3 size: 15 residues. Germline lookup yields CDR1 ENHRY and CDR2 SYGVKD. The CDR3 protein is CAIQRTGGLSYEQYF. The CDR3 bases are TGTGCCATCCAGAGAACAGGGGGCCTCTCCTACGAGCAGTACTTC.

The CDR3 DNA sequence: TGTGCCAGCAGTCTAGGACTAGCGGGAGTAAGAGATACGCAGTATTTT. Translation: CASSLGLAGVRDTQYF. V gene TRBV7-9 combines with J gene TRBJ2-3, with 13 bases aligning to TRBD2. Germline CDR1 is SEHNR and CDR2 is FQNEAQ (reference sequence). Trimming cost V 6 bases and J 5 bases; bases outside gene matches: 8. The CDR3 is 16 amino acids.